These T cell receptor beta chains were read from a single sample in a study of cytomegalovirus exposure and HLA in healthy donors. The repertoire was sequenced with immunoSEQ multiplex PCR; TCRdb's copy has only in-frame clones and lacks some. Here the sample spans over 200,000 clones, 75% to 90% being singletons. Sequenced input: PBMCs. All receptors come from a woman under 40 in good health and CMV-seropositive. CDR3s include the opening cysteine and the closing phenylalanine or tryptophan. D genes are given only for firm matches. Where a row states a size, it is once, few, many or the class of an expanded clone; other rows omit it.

cdr3_aa: CASSGSRNTEAFF
cdr3_nt: TGTGCCAGCAGTGGGTCCCGGAACACTGAAGCTTTCTTT
v_call: TRBV7-6
j_call: TRBJ1-1
cdr3_length: 13
clone_size: .
d_call: .

cdr3_aa: CASSLSAANTEAFF
cdr3_nt: TGTGCCAGCAGTTTATCGGCGGCTAACACTGAAGCTTTCTTT
v_call: TRBV27
j_call: TRBJ1-1
cdr3_length: 14
clone_size: .
d_call: .

cdr3_aa: CASSLGLPGTYEQYF
cdr3_nt: TGCGCCAGCAGCTTGGGTCTACCGGGGACCTACGAGCAGTACTTC
v_call: TRBV5-1
j_call: TRBJ2-7
cdr3_length: 15
clone_size: .
d_call: .

cdr3_aa: CASKRPLNTGELFF
cdr3_nt: TGTGCCAGCAAGCGCCCGCTGAACACCGGGGAGCTGTTTTTT
v_call: TRBV28
j_call: TRBJ2-2
cdr3_length: 14
clone_size: .
d_call: .

cdr3_aa: CASSPSGVGGGHEQFF
cdr3_nt: TGCGCCAGCAGCCCCAGTGGGGTTGGGGGGGGCCATGAGCAGTTCTTC
v_call: TRBV4-1
j_call: TRBJ2-1
cdr3_length: 16
clone_size: .
d_call: .

cdr3_aa: CASSPAGGLHQPQHF
cdr3_nt: TGTGCCAGCAGCCCAGCCGGGGGGCTTCATCAGCCCCAGCATTTT
v_call: TRBV6-5
j_call: TRBJ1-5
cdr3_length: 15
clone_size: .
d_call: .

cdr3_aa: CASSLEFGGDGYTF
cdr3_nt: TGTGCCAGCAGCTTGGAGTTCGGCGGCGATGGCTACACCTTC
v_call: TRBV5-6
j_call: TRBJ1-2
cdr3_length: 14
clone_size: once
d_call: .

cdr3_aa: CASSPRKAGAYEQYF
cdr3_nt: TGTGCCAGCAGTCCCAGGAAGGCAGGGGCCTACGAGCAGTACTTC
v_call: TRBV27
j_call: TRBJ2-7
cdr3_length: 15
clone_size: .
d_call: .

cdr3_aa: CASSLGPGGLAGDYEQYF
cdr3_nt: TGTGCCAGCAGCTTAGGGCCGGGCGGACTAGCGGGAGATTACGAGCAGTACTTC
v_call: TRBV7-6
j_call: TRBJ2-7
cdr3_length: 18
clone_size: .
d_call: TRBD2

cdr3_aa: CASSYARATQETQYF
cdr3_nt: TGTGCCAGCAGTTACGCTAGGGCTACCCAAGAGACCCAGTACTTC
v_call: TRBV6-5
j_call: TRBJ2-5
cdr3_length: 15
clone_size: .
d_call: .

cdr3_aa: CASRLLAFNYGYTF
cdr3_nt: TGTGCCAGCCGGCTTTTAGCCTTCAACTATGGCTACACCTTC
v_call: TRBV28
j_call: TRBJ1-2
cdr3_length: 14
clone_size: .
d_call: .

cdr3_aa: CASSYVQGTGNTIYF
cdr3_nt: TGTGCCAGCAGTTACGTACAGGGGACTGGAAACACCATATATTTT
v_call: TRBV6-6
j_call: TRBJ1-3
cdr3_length: 15
clone_size: once
d_call: TRBD1

cdr3_aa: CASSIRPTGNTGELFF
cdr3_nt: TGTGCCAGTAGTATAAGGCCTACGGGGAACACCGGGGAGCTGTTTTTT
v_call: TRBV19
j_call: TRBJ2-2
cdr3_length: 16
clone_size: .
d_call: .

cdr3_aa: CASSVGFWDSAF
cdr3_nt: TGTGCCAGCAGCGTAGGGTTCTGGGACTCCGCTTTC
v_call: TRBV9
j_call: TRBJ2-6
cdr3_length: 12
clone_size: once
d_call: .

cdr3_aa: CASSLGGPILNTEAFF
cdr3_nt: TGCGCCAGCAGCTTGGGAGGGCCGATATTGAACACTGAAGCTTTCTTT
v_call: TRBV5-1
j_call: TRBJ1-1
cdr3_length: 16
clone_size: .
d_call: .

cdr3_aa: CASSRGTTDEQFF
cdr3_nt: TGTGCCAGCAGCCGCGGGACCACGGATGAGCAGTTCTTC
v_call: TRBV13
j_call: TRBJ2-1
cdr3_length: 13
clone_size: .
d_call: .

cdr3_aa: CASRQGGGNEQFF
cdr3_nt: TGTGCCAGCAGGCAGGGTGGGGGGAATGAGCAGTTCTTC
v_call: TRBV7-2
j_call: TRBJ2-1
cdr3_length: 13
clone_size: .
d_call: .

cdr3_aa: CASSASTGGGGYGYTF
cdr3_nt: TGTGCCAGCAGTGCCTCCACGGGCGGGGGCGGCTATGGCTACACCTTC
v_call: TRBV6-1
j_call: TRBJ1-2
cdr3_length: 16
clone_size: .
d_call: .

cdr3_aa: CASSFGGQSYGYTF
cdr3_nt: TGTGCCAGCAGCTTCGGGGGACAGAGCTATGGCTACACCTTC
v_call: TRBV11-2
j_call: TRBJ1-2
cdr3_length: 14
clone_size: .
d_call: TRBD1

cdr3_aa: CASSSRYQGAKNIQYF
cdr3_nt: TGCGCCAGCAGCTCCAGATACCAGGGTGCCAAAAACATTCAGTACTTC
v_call: TRBV5-1
j_call: TRBJ2-4
cdr3_length: 16
clone_size: .
d_call: .

cdr3_aa: CASSLGQSESVEQFF
cdr3_nt: TGTGCCAGCAGCTTGGGCCAATCCGAGTCGGTTGAGCAGTTCTTC
v_call: TRBV7-8
j_call: TRBJ2-1
cdr3_length: 15
clone_size: few
d_call: .

cdr3_aa: CASSEQDRTDTQYF
cdr3_nt: TGTGCCAGCTCCGAGCAGGATCGTACAGATACGCAGTATTTT
v_call: TRBV18
j_call: TRBJ2-3
cdr3_length: 14
clone_size: .
d_call: .

cdr3_aa: CASSSLSDEQYF
cdr3_nt: TGTGCCAGCAGCTCTCTAAGCGACGAGCAGTACTTC
v_call: TRBV7-9
j_call: TRBJ2-7
cdr3_length: 12
clone_size: .
d_call: .

cdr3_aa: CASTGQGTYEQYF
cdr3_nt: TGTGCCAGCACGGGACAGGGAACCTACGAGCAGTACTTC
v_call: TRBV6-1
j_call: TRBJ2-7
cdr3_length: 13
clone_size: .
d_call: TRBD1

cdr3_aa: CASSELRAPSYEQYF
cdr3_nt: TGTGCCAGCAGTGAACTCAGGGCACCCTCCTACGAGCAGTACTTC
v_call: TRBV28
j_call: TRBJ2-7
cdr3_length: 15
clone_size: .
d_call: .

cdr3_aa: CASTDHRGEQYF
cdr3_nt: TGTGCCAGCACCGATCACAGAGGCGAGCAGTACTTC
v_call: TRBV9
j_call: TRBJ2-7
cdr3_length: 12
clone_size: few
d_call: .

cdr3_aa: CASSLGHWGYNEQFF
cdr3_nt: TGCGCCAGCAGCTTGGGCCACTGGGGGTACAATGAGCAGTTCTTC
v_call: TRBV5-1
j_call: TRBJ2-1
cdr3_length: 15
clone_size: .
d_call: .

cdr3_aa: CSVAGSSTTSANTGELFF
cdr3_nt: TGCAGCGTTGCGGGCAGCTCTACTACGTCCGCTAACACCGGGGAGCTGTTTTTT
v_call: TRBV29-1
j_call: TRBJ2-2
cdr3_length: 18
clone_size: .
d_call: .

cdr3_aa: CASSWGHSGYEQYF
cdr3_nt: TGTGCCAGCAGTTGGGGACATTCGGGCTACGAGCAGTACTTC
v_call: TRBV6-5
j_call: TRBJ2-7
cdr3_length: 14
clone_size: few
d_call: .

cdr3_aa: CASRPWTVGAQGYTF
cdr3_nt: TGCGCCAGCAGACCCTGGACAGTAGGAGCTCAAGGCTACACCTTC
v_call: TRBV5-1
j_call: TRBJ1-2
cdr3_length: 15
clone_size: .
d_call: .

cdr3_aa: CASSYGGTAYGYTF
cdr3_nt: TGTGCCAGCAGTTACGGGGGGACGGCCTATGGCTACACCTTC
v_call: TRBV6-6
j_call: TRBJ1-2
cdr3_length: 14
clone_size: once
d_call: .

cdr3_aa: CSVGGDWGIMYF
cdr3_nt: TGCAGCGTTGGGGGAGACTGGGGAATAATGTATTTT
v_call: TRBV29-1
j_call: TRBJ2-3
cdr3_length: 12
clone_size: .
d_call: .

cdr3_aa: CASSASQGASEQYF
cdr3_nt: TGTGCCAGTAGTGCGTCACAGGGGGCTAGCGAGCAGTACTTC
v_call: TRBV19
j_call: TRBJ2-7
cdr3_length: 14
clone_size: .
d_call: TRBD1

cdr3_aa: CASSRENTVTYEQYF
cdr3_nt: TGCGCCAGCAGCCGTGAAAACACGGTTACCTACGAGCAGTACTTC
v_call: TRBV4-1
j_call: TRBJ2-7
cdr3_length: 15
clone_size: .
d_call: .

cdr3_aa: CASSFNAPGELFF
cdr3_nt: TGTGCCAGCAGCTTCAACGCCCCCGGGGAGCTGTTTTTT
v_call: TRBV7-3
j_call: TRBJ2-2
cdr3_length: 13
clone_size: .
d_call: .

cdr3_aa: CASSVDTANGYTF
cdr3_nt: TGTGCCAGCAGCGTAGACACTGCTAATGGCTACACCTTC
v_call: TRBV9
j_call: TRBJ1-2
cdr3_length: 13
clone_size: once
d_call: .

cdr3_aa: CATSSVSGNTGELFF
cdr3_nt: TGTGCCACCAGCAGCGTCTCGGGGAACACCGGGGAGCTGTTTTTT
v_call: TRBV15
j_call: TRBJ2-2
cdr3_length: 15
clone_size: .
d_call: .

cdr3_aa: CASSYSRDSNYEQYF
cdr3_nt: TGTGCCAGCAGTTACTCCCGGGACAGCAACTACGAGCAGTACTTC
v_call: TRBV6-6
j_call: TRBJ2-7
cdr3_length: 15
clone_size: .
d_call: TRBD1

cdr3_aa: CASTTSAGTHYGYTF
cdr3_nt: TGTGCCAGTACCACCTCGGCAGGGACGCACTATGGCTACACCTTC
v_call: TRBV19
j_call: TRBJ1-2
cdr3_length: 15
clone_size: .
d_call: .

cdr3_aa: CASSWGQENYGYTF
cdr3_nt: TGCGCCAGCAGCTGGGGACAAGAAAACTATGGCTACACCTTC
v_call: TRBV5-1
j_call: TRBJ1-2
cdr3_length: 14
clone_size: .
d_call: .

cdr3_aa: CASSSGINEQFF
cdr3_nt: TGTGCCAGCAGCTCCGGGATCAATGAGCAGTTCTTC
v_call: TRBV11-2
j_call: TRBJ2-1
cdr3_length: 12
clone_size: .
d_call: .

cdr3_aa: CASSQGSSVEQYF
cdr3_nt: TGCGCCAGCAGCCAAGGTTCTAGCGTGGAGCAGTACTTC
v_call: TRBV4-1
j_call: TRBJ2-7
cdr3_length: 13
clone_size: once
d_call: .

cdr3_aa: CASSSSGGAGGTYEQYF
cdr3_nt: TGTGCCAGCAGCTCCTCGGGAGGGGCAGGGGGGACCTACGAGCAGTACTTC
v_call: TRBV7-9
j_call: TRBJ2-7
cdr3_length: 17
clone_size: .
d_call: .

cdr3_aa: CASSLQGLGGELFF
cdr3_nt: TGTGCCAGCAGTTTACAGGGGCTAGGCGGGGAGCTGTTTTTT
v_call: TRBV28
j_call: TRBJ2-2
cdr3_length: 14
clone_size: .
d_call: .

cdr3_aa: CASSQSGTSNEKLFF
cdr3_nt: TGCGCCAGCAGCCAGTCCGGGACCTCTAATGAAAAACTGTTTTTT
v_call: TRBV4-1
j_call: TRBJ1-4
cdr3_length: 15
clone_size: .
d_call: .

cdr3_aa: CASGGQGSFSGANVLTF
cdr3_nt: TGTGCCAGCGGGGGACAGGGGAGCTTCTCTGGGGCCAACGTCCTGACTTTC
v_call: TRBV2
j_call: TRBJ2-6
cdr3_length: 17
clone_size: .
d_call: TRBD1

cdr3_aa: CASSGWSVGELFF
cdr3_nt: TGTGCCAGCAGTGGCTGGTCTGTCGGGGAGCTGTTTTTT
v_call: TRBV6-1
j_call: TRBJ2-2
cdr3_length: 13
clone_size: .
d_call: .

cdr3_aa: CASSYGTGDNQPQHF
cdr3_nt: TGTGCCAGCAGTTATGGGACAGGGGACAATCAGCCCCAGCATTTT
v_call: TRBV27
j_call: TRBJ1-5
cdr3_length: 15
clone_size: .
d_call: TRBD1

cdr3_aa: CASSRLAGAPSEQYF
cdr3_nt: TGTGCCAGCAGCAGATTAGCGGGAGCCCCCTCTGAGCAGTACTTC
v_call: TRBV7-6
j_call: TRBJ2-7
cdr3_length: 15
clone_size: few
d_call: TRBD2

cdr3_aa: CASSVLAPTYNEQFF
cdr3_nt: TGTGCCAGCAGTGTTCTAGCGCCTACCTACAATGAGCAGTTCTTC
v_call: TRBV28
j_call: TRBJ2-1
cdr3_length: 15
clone_size: .
d_call: .

cdr3_aa: CASRGGQYQETQYF
cdr3_nt: TGTGCCAGCAGGGGGGGACAGTACCAAGAGACCCAGTACTTC
v_call: TRBV27
j_call: TRBJ2-5
cdr3_length: 14
clone_size: .
d_call: .

cdr3_aa: CASSSSGFPSGNTIYF
cdr3_nt: TGTGCCAGCAGTAGCTCAGGATTCCCCTCTGGAAACACCATATATTTT
v_call: TRBV27
j_call: TRBJ1-3
cdr3_length: 16
clone_size: .
d_call: .

cdr3_aa: CATKVGAKSTDTQYF
cdr3_nt: TGCGCCACCAAGGTCGGCGCAAAAAGCACAGATACGCAGTATTTT
v_call: TRBV5-1
j_call: TRBJ2-3
cdr3_length: 15
clone_size: .
d_call: .

cdr3_aa: CASSLGVGWYEQYF
cdr3_nt: TGTGCCAGCAGCTTAGGGGTAGGGTGGTACGAGCAGTACTTC
v_call: TRBV7-9
j_call: TRBJ2-7
cdr3_length: 14
clone_size: .
d_call: .

cdr3_aa: CAWSVHREAFF
cdr3_nt: TGTGCCTGGAGTGTACACCGTGAAGCTTTCTTT
v_call: TRBV30
j_call: TRBJ1-1
cdr3_length: 11
clone_size: .
d_call: .

cdr3_aa: CASSQGRNYGYTF
cdr3_nt: TGTGCCAGCAGCCAGGGACGCAACTATGGCTACACCTTC
v_call: TRBV11-3
j_call: TRBJ1-2
cdr3_length: 13
clone_size: .
d_call: .